This T cell receptor beta chain originates from a study of blood T cell repertoires in COVID-19 (dated by TCRdb to the early 2020s). About the study as a whole: Collaborator samples came from the United States, Italy and Spain and covered acute and convalescent phases of COVID-19. The sample metadata nearly always contained a de-identified subject ID, COVID-19 status, age in years and sex. Where available, HLA class I and class II types were obtained from metadata supplied by the sample provider rather than from assay-based typing. The material from the prospective study consisted of cDNA or gDNA derived from T cells, B-cell-depleted T cells, or PBMCs. The samples were drawn from two sources: the first 160 participants of the ongoing ImmuneRACE study, and fewer than 1,500 subjects contributed by 6 global collaborators. Deeply sampled blood TCRbeta repertoires from subjects exposed to, actively infected with, or recovered from COVID-19 were included in the dataset. A freely available public database, intended as a resource for researchers studying the immune response to SARS-CoV-2, is where the repertoires were released.

TCRbeta CDR3 regions were amplified from genomic DNA using the immunoSEQ Assay, a bias-controlled multiplex PCR. As for the authors' bioinformatics: The number of nucleated cells in each sample was estimated by amplification of reference gene primers within the assay. To quantify the absolute abundance of each unique TCRbeta CDR3 rearrangement, sequence reads were collapsed and filtered. For each sample, productive Simpson clonality was calculated by taking the square root of Simpson's diversity index across productive rearrangements. Drawn from immuneACCESS, this table holds only the in-frame rearrangements with V and J called that TCRdb kept. Clones are partly lost; checked studies trace under half to an unresolved V gene and leave the rest unexplained. Clonal size and the V and J genes are those of that table, whereas D and trimming came from the DNA. In this sample the table shows 100,000 to 150,000 clones, around 76% of which occur a single time. Around 5.5% of the sample rests with the top ten.

Its CDR3 holds 15 amino acids, cysteine through phenylalanine. The sequence is cut down to CDR3 DNA, 45 bases in frame from base 1. Reading the germline V gene gives CDR1 SGDLS and CDR2 YYNGEE. Cut back by 0 bases and 2 bases, the V and J ends lie 9 bases apart. Comment on this clone: Its antigen is unknown. Base qualities were left out, and no much larger clone turns up one base away.

Each collaborating institution followed its own protocols to collect whole blood in K2EDTA tubes. For TCRbeta analysis, collaborators shipped samples in one of three forms: frozen whole blood, isolated PBMCs, or DNA extracted from either of those sample types. Summary of the overall study and its limitations: How much clinical and demographic metadata was included differed by source and by participant, and the metadata was provided uncurated.

The sample consisted of peripheral blood. The sequence was collected from a man aged 60 to 75 with acute or convalescent COVID-19. The chain was built from TRBV9 and TRBJ1-3, and the D gene may be TRBD1, 5 bases matching. The sequence in DNA is TGTGCCAGCAGCGTAGTGGGGCAGACTGGAAACACCATATATTTT. It translates as CASSVVGQTGNTIYF.